The rows below give T cell receptor beta chains drawn from one sample of a study of T cell repertoires in cytomegalovirus infection. These TCRs are of unknown antigen specificity. TCRdb fed the reads into MiXCR, producing one record per CDR3 protein. Among approximately 770,000 distinct CDR3 sequences listed, just under 30% were seen once. The sample in question was cultured CD8+ T cells from PBMCs, obtained from culture after CMV antigen stimulation. These receptors were obtained from a human donor in good health (CMV status not recorded). Some clones in this sample may be carry-over from other donors' samples. CDR3s include the opening cysteine and the closing phenylalanine or tryptophan. A D gene is named only where the DNA matches it firmly. For some rows the clone size is stated as once, few or many, or as a class when expanded; others skip it.

TRBJ2-2 | TRBV7-6 | many | TRBD2 | TGTGCCAGCAGCCTTCTTCGGCGGGGGACGAACACCGGGGAGCTGTTTTTT | CASSLLRRGTNTGELFF
TRBJ1-3 | TRBV4-1 | - | - | TGCGCCAGCAGCCCATTCCCAGGTGCTGGAAACACCATATATTTT | CASSPFPGAGNTIYF
TRBJ1-2 | TRBV25-1 | few | TRBD1 | TGTGCCAGCAGACAGCCGGGACAGCGGTTTGGGGGCTACACCTTC | CASRQPGQRFGGYTF
TRBJ2-3 | TRBV27 | few | - | TGTGCCAGCAGTCCACTGGGCAGGTTAGATACGCAGTATTTT | CASSPLGRLDTQYF
TRBJ2-7 | TRBV7-9 | - | - | TGTGCCAGCAGCTTCGCGGACTACGAGCAGTACTTC | CASSFADYEQYF
TRBJ2-1 | TRBV7-2 | few | - | TGTGCCAGCAGCTTAGTCTACCCGGACAGCTCCTACAATGAGCAGTTCTTC | CASSLVYPDSSYNEQFF
TRBJ1-1 | TRBV19 | few | - | TGTGCCACCCGGACAAGAGGGACTGTCAACACTGAAGCTTTCTTT | CATRTRGTVNTEAFF
TRBJ2-3 | TRBV2 | - | - | TGTGGAGAGGGAGGCGGCACAGATACGCAGTATTTT | CGEGGGTDTQYF
TRBJ2-5 | TRBV5-5 | - | TRBD1 | TGTGCCAGCAGCTACCCCCGGGACAGGGTTTGGCGGGGGAAGTACCAAGAGACCCAGTACTTC | CASSYPRDRVWRGKYQETQYF
TRBJ2-7 | TRBV19 | - | - | TGTGCCAGTACCTCTCAGGGGATCCACGAGCAGTACTTC | CASTSQGIHEQYF
TRBJ1-1 | TRBV5-6 | few | TRBD1 | TGTGCCAGCAGCCCAGGGGGCGCATGGCCTGAAGCTTTCTTT | CASSPGGAWPEAFF
TRBJ1-1 | TRBV7-8 | many | TRBD1 | TGTGCCAGCACCCTAGGTGGGACAGGGGGCACTGAAGCTTTCTTT | CASTLGGTGGTEAFF
TRBJ2-1 | TRBV10-3 | - | TRBD2 | TGTGCCATCAGATCGACTAGCGGTGTTAACAATGAGCAGTTCTTC | CAIRSTSGVNNEQFF